This TCR beta chain was profiled in a study of blood T cells in healthy people across ages. The CDR3 extends over 16 amino acids. CDR1 is MGHRA and CDR2 is YSYEKL in the germline V gene. The germline V and J ends were trimmed by 0 bases and 6 bases, with 17 bases remaining between them. This clonotype was recorded many times. Alongside a J-beta primer mix, a sample-barcoded 5' primer served in a second PCR lasting roughly 7 to 11 cycles. Each cDNA molecule received a tag from a template-switch adaptor that had 12 random nucleotides. TCRdb itself ran the 5' RACE reads through MiXCR, one entry per CDR3 protein. The table includes about 1,800,000 distinct CDR3 sequences, about 28% detected once.

The sample consisted of blood. The V gene is TRBV4-1, the J gene TRBJ1-1, with D perhaps matching TRBD1 (6 bases). The sequence was obtained from a woman aged 30 to 39 in good health. In DNA, the CDR3 is TGCGCCAGCAGCCAAGAAGGGGGGCCGATCGGGGCTGAAGCTTTCTTT. Its translation is CASSQEGGPIGAEAFF.